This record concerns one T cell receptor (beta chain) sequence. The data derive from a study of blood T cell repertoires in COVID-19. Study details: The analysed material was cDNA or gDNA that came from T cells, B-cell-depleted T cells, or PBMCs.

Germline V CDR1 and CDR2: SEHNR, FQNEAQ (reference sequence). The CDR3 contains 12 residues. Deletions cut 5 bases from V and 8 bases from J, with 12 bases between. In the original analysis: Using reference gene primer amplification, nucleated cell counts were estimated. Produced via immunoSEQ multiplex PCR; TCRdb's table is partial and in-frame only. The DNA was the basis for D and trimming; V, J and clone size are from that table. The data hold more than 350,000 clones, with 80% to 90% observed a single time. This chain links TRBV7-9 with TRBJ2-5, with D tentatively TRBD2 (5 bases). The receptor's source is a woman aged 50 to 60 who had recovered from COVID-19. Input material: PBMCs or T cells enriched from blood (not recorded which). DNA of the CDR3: TGTGCCAGCAGCCCAGAGGGTGTCACCCAGTACTTC. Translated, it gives CASSPEGVTQYF.